The 11 T cell receptor beta chains below all came from one sample that was sequenced in a study of shared clonotypes between healthy human individuals. Naivety among CD8 cells was defined by CD45RO negativity and positive CCR7 selection, thereby excluding terminally differentiated effector memory CD45RA+ cells. Measured with immunoSEQ multiplex PCR; TCRdb has only the in-frame clones, and not every one. Among about 2.1 million clones, 93% were seen once, and the ten largest hold about 1.7%. The sequenced sample was naive CD8+ T cells from PBMCs. Receptor source: a man between 18 and 29 years old in good health. Some clones in this sample may be carry-over from other donors' samples.

J is TRBJ1-2 and V is TRBV7-9, with 8 nucleotides matching TRBD1. The CDR3 has 17 amino acids. Trimming at V came to 5 bases and at J to 3 bases, leaving 14 bases not matched to a gene. Germline assignment: CDR1 SEHNR and CDR2 FQNEAQ (reference sequence). The CDR3 here is CASSPQGAGRVYYGYTF. The CDR3 DNA reads as TGTGCCAGCAGCCCTCAGGGGGCAGGGCGGGTCTACTATGGCTACACCTTC.

This clone was seen once. The V gene is TRBV14, the J gene TRBJ2-7; no reliable D call. Germline V gene lookup returns CDR1 SGHDN and CDR2 FVKESK. The CDR3 is 12 residues long. V gave up 4 bases and J gave up 2 bases, with 6 bases separating them. This chain's CDR3 is CASSRIPYEQYF. The CDR3 DNA reads TGTGCCAGCAGCCGCATTCCCTACGAGCAGTACTTC.

This rearrangement joins TRBV27 to TRBJ2-7; 10 bases map to TRBD2. This CDR3 spans 14 amino acids. Looked up from germline, CDR1 is MNHEY and CDR2 is SMNVEV (reference sequence). Germline trimming cut 3 bases from V and 6 bases from J; bases unmatched to any gene: 5. CDR3 sequence reads: CASSLGLALSEQYF. CDR3 nucleotides: TGTGCCAGCAGTTTGGGACTAGCGTTATCCGAGCAGTACTTC.

The rearrangement uses TRBV28 and TRBJ2-7, with a possible D match to TRBD2 (5 bases). The CDR3 is 16 amino acids. Germline lookup yields CDR1 MDHEN and CDR2 SYDVKM. V lost 6 bases to trimming and J lost 2 bases, with 20 bases between them. The CDR3 coding sequence is TGTGCCAGCAGCTCCTCCCGGGAATTATACACCTACGAGCAGTACTTC. Protein product: CASSSSRELYTYEQYF.

The gene calls are TRBV28 and TRBJ2-2; D gene uncertain. Germline V gene data show CDR1 as MDHEN and CDR2 as SYDVKM. V was pared by 2 bases and J by 5 bases, with 15 bases between. This CDR3 has 16 residues. CDR3 sequence (DNA): TGTGCCAGCAGTTTACCGGTCTCGACAATGACCGGGGAGCTGTTTTTT. Protein: CASSLPVSTMTGELFF.

Only one count was recorded for this clone. The genes are TRBV29-1 and TRBJ2-5; 9 bases are shared with TRBD1. The DNA matches TRBJ2-7 better at its end, which makes the J call doubtful. The CDR3 has 13 residues. Germline assignment: CDR1 SQVTM and CDR2 ANQGSEA. The CDR3 DNA reads as TGCAGCGCACGACGACAGGGGGTATACGAGCAGTACTTC. It specifies CSARRQGVYEQYF.

The chain carries TRBV7-9 and TRBJ2-5, with 8 positions matching TRBD2. V was clipped by 5 bases and J by 2 bases; unmatched bases: 7. The CDR3 consists of 15 residues. Germline CDR1 is SEHNR and CDR2 is FQNEAQ (reference sequence). The CDR3 sequence is CASSPHGGEQETQYF. In nucleotides, the CDR3 is TGTGCCAGCAGCCCCCACGGGGGGGAACAAGAGACCCAGTACTTC.

The chain joins TRBV11-1 to TRBJ2-3; a possible D gene is TRBD1 (5 bases). Germline CDR1 reads SGHAT; CDR2 reads FQDESV (reference sequence). V was trimmed by 2 bases and J by 4 bases, leaving 13 bases between them. The CDR3 runs 15 residues. CDR3 sequence: CASSLFQGFADTQYF. The CDR3, as DNA: TGTGCCAGCAGCTTATTTCAGGGATTCGCAGATACGCAGTATTTT.

This chain connects TRBV5-1 to TRBJ1-1; TRBD1 is a possible D gene (5 bases). Trimming left V 3 bases short and J 4 bases short, with 22 bases between. The CDR3 is 17 amino acids. CDR1 and CDR2 (germline): SGHRS, YFSETQ. The chain's CDR3 is CASSWGGAGKGPTEAFF. The CDR3 DNA sequence: TGCGCCAGCAGCTGGGGGGGAGCAGGGAAAGGTCCCACTGAAGCTTTCTTT.

The chain has TRBV29-1 and TRBJ1-2; D unclear. V shed 2 bases and J shed 7 bases, with 8 bases lying between them. CDR1 is SQVTM, CDR2 ANQGSEA, per germline. The CDR3 loop spans 11 amino acids. The CDR3 sequence: CSVEWSLGYTF. CDR3 coding DNA: TGCAGCGTTGAATGGAGTCTTGGCTACACCTTC.

A few counts support this clone. The V gene is TRBV10-3, the J gene TRBJ2-2; weak D call: TRBD1 (6 bases). Germline assignment: CDR1 ENHRY and CDR2 SYGVKD. With 8 bases removed from V and 1 base from J, the gap between germline ends came to 11 bases. The CDR3 length is 14 residues. CDR3 bases: TGTGCCATCGGTAAGACAGGGAACACCGGGGAGCTGTTTTTT. It specifies CAIGKTGNTGELFF.